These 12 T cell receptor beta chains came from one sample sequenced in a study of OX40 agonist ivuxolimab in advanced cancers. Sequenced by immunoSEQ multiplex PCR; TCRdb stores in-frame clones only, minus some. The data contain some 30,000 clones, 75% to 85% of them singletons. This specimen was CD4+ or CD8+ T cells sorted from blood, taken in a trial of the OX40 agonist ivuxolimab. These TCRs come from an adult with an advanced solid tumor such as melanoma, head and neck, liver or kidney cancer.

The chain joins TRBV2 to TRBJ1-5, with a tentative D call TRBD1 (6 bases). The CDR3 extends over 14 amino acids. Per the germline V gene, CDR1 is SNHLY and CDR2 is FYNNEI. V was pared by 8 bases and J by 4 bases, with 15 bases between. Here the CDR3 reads CASRGQRRNQPQHF. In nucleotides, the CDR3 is TGTGCCAGCCGCGGACAGAGAAGGAATCAGCCCCAGCATTTT.

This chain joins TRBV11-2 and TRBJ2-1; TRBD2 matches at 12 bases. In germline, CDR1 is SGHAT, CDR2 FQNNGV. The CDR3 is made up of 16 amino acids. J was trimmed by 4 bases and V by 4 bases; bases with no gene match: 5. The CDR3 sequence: CASSSRLAGAYNEQFF. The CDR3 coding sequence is TGTGCCAGCAGCTCCCGACTAGCGGGAGCTTACAATGAGCAGTTCTTC.

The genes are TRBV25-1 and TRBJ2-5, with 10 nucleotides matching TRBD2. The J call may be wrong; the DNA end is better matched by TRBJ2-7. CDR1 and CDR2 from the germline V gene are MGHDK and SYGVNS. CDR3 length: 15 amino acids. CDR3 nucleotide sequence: TGTGCCAGCAGTGAAAATGGGAGCGGGAGGGTCGAGCAGTACTTC. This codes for CASSENGSGRVEQYF.

The CDR3 coding sequence is TGTGCCATCAGCGACCCCGGGAGTGGGGGGCACAATCAGCCCCAGCATTTT. This sequence encodes CAISDPGSGGHNQPQHF. The chain links TRBV10-3 to TRBJ1-5; maybe TRBD1 (6 bases). The V end was cut by 6 bases, the J end by 3 bases, with 21 bases between. The CDR3 sequence is 17 residues long. Germline loops: CDR1 ENHRY, CDR2 SYGVKD.

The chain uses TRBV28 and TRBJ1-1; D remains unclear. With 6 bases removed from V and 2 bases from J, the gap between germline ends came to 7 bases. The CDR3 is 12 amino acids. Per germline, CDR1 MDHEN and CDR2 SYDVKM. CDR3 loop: CASRAGNTEAFF. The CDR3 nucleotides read TGTGCCAGCAGGGCGGGAAACACTGAAGCTTTCTTT.

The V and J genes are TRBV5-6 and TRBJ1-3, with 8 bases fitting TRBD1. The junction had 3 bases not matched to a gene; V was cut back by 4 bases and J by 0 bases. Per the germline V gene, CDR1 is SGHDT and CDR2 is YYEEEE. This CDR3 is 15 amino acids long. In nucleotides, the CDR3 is TGTGCCAGCAGCCCCGGGACAGGCTCTGGAAACACCATATATTTT. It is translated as CASSPGTGSGNTIYF.

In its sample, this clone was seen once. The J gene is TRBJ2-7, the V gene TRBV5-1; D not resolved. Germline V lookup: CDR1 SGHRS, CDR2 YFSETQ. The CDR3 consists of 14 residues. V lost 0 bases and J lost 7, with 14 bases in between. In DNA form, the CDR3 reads TGCGCCAGCAGCTTGGATGTAGGTGTAGGGGAGCAGTACTTC. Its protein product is CASSLDVGVGEQYF.

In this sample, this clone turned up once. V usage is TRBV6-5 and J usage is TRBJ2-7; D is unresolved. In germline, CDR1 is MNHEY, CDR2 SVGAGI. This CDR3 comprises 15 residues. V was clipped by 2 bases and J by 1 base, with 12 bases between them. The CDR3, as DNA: TGTGCCAGCAGTTACAGGCGTACCGCTTCCTACGAGCAGTACTTC. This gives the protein CASSYRRTASYEQYF.

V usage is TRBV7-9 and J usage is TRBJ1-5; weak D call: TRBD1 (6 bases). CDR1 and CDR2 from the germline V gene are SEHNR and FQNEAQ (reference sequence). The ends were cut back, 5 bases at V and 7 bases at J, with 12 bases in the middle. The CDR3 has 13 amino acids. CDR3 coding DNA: TGTGCCAGCAGCCAAGACAGGATCCAGCCCCAGCATTTT. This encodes CASSQDRIQPQHF.

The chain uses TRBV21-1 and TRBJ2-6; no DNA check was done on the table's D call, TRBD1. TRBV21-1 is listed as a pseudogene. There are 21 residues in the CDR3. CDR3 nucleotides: TGTGCCAGCAGCAAAAAGCAAACAGGGGGCAAATATGGTTCCGGGGCCAACGTCCTGACTTTC. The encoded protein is CASSKKQTGGKYGSGANVLTF.

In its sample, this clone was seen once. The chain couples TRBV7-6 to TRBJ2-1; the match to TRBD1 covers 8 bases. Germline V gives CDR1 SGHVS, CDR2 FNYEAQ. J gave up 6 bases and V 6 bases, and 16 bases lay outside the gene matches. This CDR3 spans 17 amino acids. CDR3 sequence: CASRLFAGTGPGNEQFF. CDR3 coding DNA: TGTGCCAGCAGGCTTTTTGCCGGGACAGGCCCGGGCAATGAGCAGTTCTTC.

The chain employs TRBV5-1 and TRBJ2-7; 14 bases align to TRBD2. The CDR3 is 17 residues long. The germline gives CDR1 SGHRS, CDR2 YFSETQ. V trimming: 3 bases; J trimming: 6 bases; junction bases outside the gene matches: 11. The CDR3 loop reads CASSWKLTSGRVSEQYF. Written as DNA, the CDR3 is TGCGCCAGCAGCTGGAAACTGACTAGCGGGAGGGTAAGCGAGCAGTACTTC.